These T cell receptor beta chains were read from a single sample in a study of cytomegalovirus exposure and HLA in healthy donors. Sequencing used immunoSEQ multiplex PCR; TCRdb keeps in-frame clones, though not all of them. The sample contains fewer than 95,000 clones, 84% of which appear only once. The sequencing input was PBMCs. The receptors stem from a woman aged 18-29 years in good health and CMV-seropositive. CDR3s include the opening cysteine and the closing phenylalanine or tryptophan. D genes are given only for firm matches.

d_call | j_call | v_call | cdr3_nt | cdr3_aa
TRBD2 | TRBJ2-2 | TRBV2 | TGTGCCAGCAGTGGGACTAGCGGGGCGAACACCGGGGAGCTGTTTTTT | CASSGTSGANTGELFF
. | TRBJ1-2 | TRBV2 | TGTGCCAGCAGTGTGGACCGGGATGCTGGCTACACCTTC | CASSVDRDAGYTF
. | TRBJ1-5 | TRBV10-1 | TGCGCCAGCAGTTCCCAGGGATCGCAAGCCCAGCATTTT | CASSSQGSQAQHF
. | TRBJ2-7 | TRBV5-1 | TGCGCCAGCAGCTTGACAGGTTCCTACGAGCAGTACTTC | CASSLTGSYEQYF
TRBD2 | TRBJ2-2 | TRBV7-8 | TGTGCCAGCAGCTTCCAGCGGGGGGGCGGCGGGGAGCTGTTTTTT | CASSFQRGGGGELFF
. | TRBJ1-5 | TRBV28 | TGTGCCAGCCAATCTTTCCGACGCCAGGGACTACAGCCCCAGCATTTT | CASQSFRRQGLQPQHF
TRBD1 | TRBJ1-2 | TRBV28 | TGTGCCAGCAGTTTACAGGGGGCAGGAAGCTATGGCTACACCTTC | CASSLQGAGSYGYTF
. | TRBJ2-7 | TRBV18 | TGTGCCAGCTCACCTCCGGGAGCCCCCTACGAGCAGTACTTC | CASSPPGAPYEQYF
. | TRBJ1-1 | TRBV5-4 | TGTGCCAGCAGCTTCGCGAGACAAGAAGCTTTCTTT | CASSFARQEAFF
. | TRBJ2-7 | TRBV11-2 | TGTGCCAGCAGCTCCCGGGACAAATTAAGGACCTACGAGCAGTACTTC | CASSSRDKLRTYEQYF
TRBD1 | TRBJ2-2 | TRBV11-2 | TGTGCCAGCAGCTTAGACCCCGACAGGGCGTGGGCCGGGGAGCTGTTTTTT | CASSLDPDRAWAGELFF
TRBD1 | TRBJ2-1 | TRBV28 | TGTGCCAGCAGTTTCACGCCAGGCCGGGACAGGGATTACAATGAGCAGTTCTTC | CASSFTPGRDRDYNEQFF
. | TRBJ1-5 | TRBV7-2 | TGTGCCAGCAGCTTAATTTCGGATCAGCCCCAGCATTTT | CASSLISDQPQHF
TRBD1 | TRBJ1-6 | TRBV6-6 | TGTGCCAGCAGTTGGATACAGGGGCAATCACCCCTCCACTTT | CASSWIQGQSPLHF
. | TRBJ2-5 | TRBV9 | TGTGCCAGCAGCGTGAGGGCGGGGCCAGAGACCCAGTACTTC | CASSVRAGPETQYF
TRBD1 | TRBJ1-1 | TRBV5-1 | TGCGCCAGCAGCTTTCGGACAGGGGGTACGGTCAACACTGAAGCTTTCTTT | CASSFRTGGTVNTEAFF